Sequencing of this T cell receptor (beta chain) was carried out in a study of T cell responses to AZD1222 COVID-19 vaccine (dated by TCRdb to the early 2020s). About the investigation overall: Because spike-specific TCR depth and breadth did not differ between the two schedules, AZD1222 recipients who got a second dose at roughly 4 weeks were pooled with those who got a second dose at roughly 12 weeks. TCR sequencing covered 233 trial participants: 200 to 210 given two doses of AZD1222 and approximately 25 given two doses of MenACWY control vaccine. Trial participants were enrolled by age into subgroups of 18-55, 56-69 and 70-plus years, and around 150, 29 and 61 TCR-sequenced participants, respectively, were included in these subgroups.

Results and caveats for the whole study, not just this receptor: No day 14 peak-response samples were available, so repertoires were characterized only after the peak T cell response. In the small 56-69-year group, the increase in depth fell short of significance, most likely because of low power. The vaccine-associated CD4 TCRs covered the entire spike protein, and the dominant responses fell in regions 160-218 and 743-854. Spike-specific TCR breadth and depth rose significantly after two AZD1222 doses compared with day 0 and with MenACWY recipients. Reportedly, close to half of the unique spike-specific TCRs recognized epitopes lying outside the regions that are mutated in the B.1.351 and B.1.1.7 variants. Conclusions about previously exposed vaccinees are limited, since just five or six AZD1222 recipients were seropositive for SARS-CoV-2 at baseline. Most participants were white British and females outnumbered males, and the authors suggested that clonal diversity may have been underestimated.

Regarding this clone: It lacks a known antigen. It has no much larger one-base neighbor in the sample; base qualities were not kept.

The CDR3 regions of human TCRbeta chains were analyzed by immunosequencing. As for the original processing: TCRs in the repertoires were compared against a reference library of SARS-CoV-2-specific TCRs that had been generated with the MIRA antigen-specificity platform. Breadth was defined as the fraction of unique TCRs that were SARS-CoV-2-associated. Depth was defined as the fraction of total T cells that were SARS-CoV-2-associated. Using the MIRA data, every spike-specific TCR was mapped to the spike region that the TCR reacted to and assigned to either a CD4 or a CD8 class. Log10-transformed breadth and depth values were compared by one-way ANOVA with Sidak's multiple comparisons tests. TCRdb retrieved this table from immuneACCESS and kept in-frame rearrangements only. Not all clones are present; in checked studies, unresolved V genes account for under half, and no reason is known for the remainder. V, J and clone size derive from that table, while D and trimming were established from the DNA sequence. Across this sample there are some 120,000 clones, with 75% to 90% seen only once. The biggest ten clones account for approximately 1.5% of the sample.

The time point label corresponds to: baseline before first vaccination. The vaccinee samples were drawn from two UK trials, COV001 and COV002, one of which was a single-blind randomized controlled phase 2/3 trial testing AZD1222 (ChAdOx1 nCoV-19) in healthy adults. For TCRbeta chain sequencing, PBMC samples from trial participants were taken at day 0 and at day 28 after the second dose. Based on the germline V gene, the CDR1 and CDR2 sequences are SGHVS and FNYEAQ. The CDR3 spans 17 residues, from the cysteine through the phenylalanine. Here the CDR3 DNA is all that survives: 51 bases in frame from base 1. Clipping removes 1 base from V and 5 bases from J, with 7 as the unmatched junction base count.

The TCR comes from an adult in good health. The chain couples TRBV7-6 to TRBJ2-3, with 12 bases matching TRBD2. Material: peripheral blood, obtained on day 0 of AZD1222 vaccination. For the CDR3, the sequence is CASSLVASGRAQDTQYF. The DNA reads as follows: TGTGCCAGCAGCTTAGTGGCTAGCGGGAGGGCACAAGATACGCAGTATTTT.